The source of this TCR beta chain is a study of blood T cell repertoires in COVID-19. All enrollees were about 18 to 89 years old and from approximately 25 US areas. Clinical histories supplied by participants themselves formed the basis of cohort assignment. What the recovered Cohort 3 donors had was two negative PCRs, clearance, or symptom resolution. Assay: immunoSEQ multiplex PCR; the TCRdb copy retains only in-frame clones and omits some. Among around 500,000 clones, 70% to 90% were seen once, and the ten largest hold 1.8%. The receptor's source is a woman between 40 and 50 years old who had recovered from COVID-19. Source material: PBMCs or T cells enriched from blood (not recorded which).

The CDR3 nucleotides read TGTGCCAGCAGCGGAGGGGACAGGGGTATGGAGCAGTTCTTC. Amino acid sequence: CASSGGDRGMEQFF. The J gene is TRBJ2-1, the V gene TRBV9; TRBD1 matches 10 bases. V lost 3 bases to trimming and J lost 10 bases; unmatched junction nucleotides: 7. The V gene's germline CDR1 is SGDLS and CDR2 YYNGEE. CDR3 size: 14 residues.